These T cell receptor beta chains were read from a single sample in a study of tumor and adjacent non-tumor tissue in lung cancer. One entry per CDR3 protein results from TCRdb running MiXCR on the multiplex PCR reads. The sample contains over 110,000 distinct CDR3 sequences, around 67% of which appear only once. The sample comprised lung tumor tissue. Every receptor here comes from a man between 60 and 75 years old with small cell lung cancer. Each CDR3 is given with its conserved first and last residue. Fields, in order: clone size, D gene, V gene, J gene, CDR3 protein, CDR3 DNA. The D gene is left open where the match is weak. Size tells how often a clone was seen (once, few, many) or the class of an expanded clone, and some rows leave it out.

>NA|NA|TRBV18|TRBJ1-6
CASSPGTGAFSPLHF
TGTGCCAGCTCACCAGGAACGGGGGCTTTTTCACCCCTCCACTTT
>many|NA|TRBV29-1|TRBJ2-2
CSVRRVGGELFF
TGCAGCGTCAGAAGGGTTGGCGGGGAGCTGTTTTTT
>NA|NA|TRBV11-2|TRBJ2-2
CARSYRCNTGELFF
NA
>NA|NA|TRBV20-1|TRBJ2-3
CSAPAVGAGDKQYF
TGCAGTGCTCCTGCGGTGGGGGCGGGTGATAAGCAGTATTTT
>NA|NA|TRBV10-3|TRBJ2-1
CAISDQDRISSYSEQFF
TGTGCCATCAGCGACCAGGACCGGATTAGCTCCTACAGTGAGCAGTTCTTC
>NA|TRBD1|TRBV6-1|TRBJ2-1
CASSRFRDRGNDQFF
TGTGCCAGCAGTCGGTTCCGGGACAGGGGGAATGACCAGTTCTTC
>NA|TRBD1|TRBV27|TRBJ2-1
CASSRTGMFNEQFF
TGTGCCAGCAGTCGGACAGGGATGTTCAATGAGCAGTTCTTC
>NA|NA|TRBV5-1|TRBJ1-1
CASSLSQGIAEAFF
TGCGCCAGCAGCTTGTCCCAGGGTATCGCAGAAGCTTTCTTT
>NA|NA|TRBV6-1|TRBJ2-1
CASSEAPTPVVSEQFF
TGTGCCAGCAGTGAAGCGCCTACCCCGGTCGTCAGTGAGCAGTTCTTC
>NA|NA|TRBV6-1|TRBJ1-2
CASSEDGYTF
TGTGCCAGCAGTGAGGATGGCTACACCTTC
>NA|TRBD1|TRBV29-1|TRBJ2-2
CSVGQGTTGELFF
TGCAGCGTCGGACAGGGGACCACCGGGGAGCTGTTTTTT
>NA|NA|TRBV13|TRBJ1-2
CASNLGYYGYTF
TGTGCCAGTAACCTAGGGTACTATGGCTACACCTTC
>many|NA|TRBV28|TRBJ2-3
CASGQTSTDTQYF
TGTGCCAGCGGACAGACTAGCACAGATACGCAGTATTTT
>NA|TRBD2|TRBV11-2|TRBJ2-1
CASRSQGLAGRPGNEQFF
TGTGCCAGCAGATCTCAAGGACTAGCGGGAAGGCCAGGCAATGAGCAGTTCTTC
>NA|NA|TRBV6-2/TRBV6-3|TRBJ2-3
CASTNTDTQYF
TGTGCCAGCACCAACACGGATACGCAGTATTTT
>NA|NA|TRBV5-4|TRBJ2-2
CASSSYPGELFF
TGTGCCAGTAGCTCTTATCCCGGGGAGCTGTTTTTT
>NA|NA|TRBV12-3/TRBV12-4|TRBJ2-2
CASSYNQGSTGELFF
TGTGCCAGCAGTTATAACCAGGGTAGCACCGGGGAGCTGTTTTTC
>NA|TRBD1|TRBV24-1|TRBJ1-2
CATSDPTGTGYTF
TGTGCCACCAGTGACCCGACAGGGACTGGCTACACCTTC
>many|TRBD1|TRBV11-2|TRBJ2-1
CASGRSWSPGQGRTGDEQFF
TGTGCCAGCGGCCGCTCATGGAGCCCGGGACAGGGGCGCACGGGGGATGAGCAGTTCTTC
>NA|NA|TRBV10-3|TRBJ2-3
CAISSGGNRPDMQYF
TGTGCCATCAGTTCGGGTGGGAACCGCCCAGATATGCAGTATTTT
>once|TRBD1|TRBV11-1|TRBJ2-5
CASSGQEETQYF
TGTGCCAGCAGCGGACAGGAAGAGACCCAGTACTTC
>many|NA|TRBV4-2|TRBJ2-2
CASSHPNFAGELFF
TGTGCCAGCAGCCACCCCAACTTCGCCGGGGAGCTGTTTTTT
>NA|NA|TRBV11-3|TRBJ2-3
CASSPRGAGTTDTQYF
TGTGCCAGCAGCCCTAGAGGCGCGGGGACCACAGATACGCAGTATTTT
>NA|TRBD2|TRBV12-3/TRBV12-4|TRBJ2-3
CASSETNQRLAGVTDTQYF
TGTGCCAGCAGTGAGACCAACCAGCGACTAGCGGGGGTCACAGATACGCAGTATTTT
>NA|TRBD2|TRBV11-1|TRBJ2-1
CTSSTRQRGDNEQFF
TGTACCAGCAGCACCCGACAGCGGGGCGACAATGAGCAGTTCTTC
>NA|TRBD2|TRBV5-6|TRBJ2-7
CASSAGGRREQYF
TGTGCCAGCAGCGCTGGCGGGAGGAGAGAGCAGTACTTC
>many|NA|TRBV29-1|TRBJ2-7
CSVYTNYEQYF
TGCAGCGTTTACACAAACTACGAGCAGTACTTC
>few|TRBD2|TRBV12-3/TRBV12-4|TRBJ2-2
CASSHTGGPNTGELFF
TGTGCCAGCAGTCATACGGGAGGGCCGAACACCGGGGAGCTGTTTTTT
>NA|TRBD2|TRBV12-3/TRBV12-4|TRBJ2-1
CASSLGTSLGEQFF
TGTGCCAGCAGTCTCGGGACTAGTCTGGGTGAGCAGTTCTTC
>NA|NA|TRBV18|TRBJ2-5
CASSPVLLSRTQETQYF
TGTGCCAGCTCACCCGTTCTTCTCTCCCGGACACAAGAGACCCAGTACTTC
>NA|TRBD1|TRBV7-2|TRBJ1-2
CASSTRTGCGYTF
TGTGCCAGCAGCACCAGGACAGGGTGTGGCTACACCTTC
>NA|NA|TRBV20-1|TRBJ2-7
CSASRDPSSYEQYF
TGCAGTGCTAGCCGGGATCCTAGTTCCTACGAGCAGTACTTC
>NA|NA|TRBV11-2|TRBJ2-5
CASSLAGPKETQYF
TGTGCCAGTAGCTTAGCAGGGCCCAAAGAGACCCAGTACTTC
>NA|NA|TRBV20-1|TRBJ2-5
CSAFLDSQKTQYF
TGCAGTGCCTTTCTGGACTCGCAAAAGACCCAGTACTTC
>NA|NA|TRBV6-5|TRBJ1-6
CDSRQGSNSPLHF
TGTGACAGTCGGCAGGGAAGTAATTCACCCCTCCACTTT
>NA|TRBD1|TRBV5-1|TRBJ2-1
CAGRTTGGTNEQFF
TGCGCCGGCAGAACAACAGGGGGTACCAATGAGCAGTTCTTC
>NA|TRBD2|TRBV11-2|TRBJ2-1
CASSIRIGTTNEQFF
TGTGCCAGCAGCATCCGAATAGGGACTACCAATGAGCAGTTCTTC
>NA|NA|TRBV28|TRBJ1-5
CASSLKGWSNQPQHF
TGTGCCAGCAGTTTGAAGGGGTGGAGCAATCAGCCCCAGCATTTT
>few|NA|TRBV11-2|TRBJ2-5
CASSFVLNNDHYF
TGTGCCAGCAGCTTCGTGCTCAACAATGACCATTACTTC
>few|NA|TRBV6-1|TRBJ2-3
CASTFTDTQYF
TGTGCCAGCACCTTCACAGATACGCAGTATTTT
>many|TRBD2|TRBV5-6|TRBJ2-3
CASSFMTSGLADTQYF
TGTGCCAGCAGCTTCATGACTAGCGGGCTAGCAGATACGCAGTATTTT
>NA|NA|TRBV6-5|TRBJ2-1
CTSSFSRRSVNEQFF
TGTACCAGCAGTTTTAGCCGGAGGTCCGTTAATGAGCAGTTCTTC
>NA|TRBD1|TRBV6-1|TRBJ1-4
CANRTGTGLEKLFF
TGTGCCAACAGGACCGGGACAGGGCTAGAAAAACTGTTTTTT
>NA|NA|TRBV4-2|TRBJ2-2
CASSQDASGFGELFF
TGTGCCAGCAGCCAAGACGCATCGGGGTTTGGGGAGCTGTTTTTT
>NA|NA|TRBV11-3|TRBJ2-1
CGSSPGTFYNEEFF
TGTGGCAGCAGCCCCGGGACTTTCTACAATGAGGAGTTCTTC
>NA|NA|TRBV6-5|TRBJ1-5
CDSTVRRDQPQHF
TGTGACAGCACTGTGAGGCGGGATCAGCCCCAGCATTTT
>few|NA|TRBV20-1|TRBJ1-2
CSARLPRSDYGYTF
TGCAGTGCTAGACTACCCAGGTCCGATTATGGCTACACCTTC